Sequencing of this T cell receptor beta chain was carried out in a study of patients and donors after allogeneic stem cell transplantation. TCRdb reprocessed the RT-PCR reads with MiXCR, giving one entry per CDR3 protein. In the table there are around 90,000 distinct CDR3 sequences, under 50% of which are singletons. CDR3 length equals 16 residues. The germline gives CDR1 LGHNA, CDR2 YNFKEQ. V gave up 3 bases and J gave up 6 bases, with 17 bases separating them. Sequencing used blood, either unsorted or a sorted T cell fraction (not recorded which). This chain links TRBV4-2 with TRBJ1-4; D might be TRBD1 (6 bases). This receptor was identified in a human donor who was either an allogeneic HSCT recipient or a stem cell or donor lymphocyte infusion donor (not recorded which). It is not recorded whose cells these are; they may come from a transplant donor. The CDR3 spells CASSQGTGTRDEKLFF. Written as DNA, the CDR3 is TGTGCCAGCAGCCAGGGTACCGGGACACGGGATGAAAAACTGTTTTTT.